This T cell receptor (beta chain) was retrieved from a study of shared clonotypes between healthy human individuals. CD8 cells regarded as naive lacked CD45RO, were positively chosen for CCR7, and omitted terminally differentiated effector memory CD45RA+ cells. Of note for this clone: Antigen unknown.

General study findings and limits: Naive CD4 clonotypes were shared across several donors at about 5.3%.

Libraries were prepared by immunoSEQ multiplex PCR; TCRdb keeps only in-frame clonotypes and omits some of them. The sample shows about 2.1 million clones, around 93% of them seen only once. Deletions cut 6 bases from V and 1 base from J, with 8 bases between. Germline V gives CDR1 SGHRS, CDR2 YFSETQ. The CDR3 is made up of 12 amino acids. The chain recombines TRBV5-1 with TRBJ2-7; possible D gene TRBD2, 5 bases. The clonotype originates from a man aged 18 to 29 in good health. Some clones in this sample may be carry-over from other donors' samples. Sequenced material: naive CD8+ T cells from PBMCs. CDR3 residues: CASKTGSYEQYF. In nucleotides, the CDR3 is TGCGCCAGCAAGACGGGGTCCTACGAGCAGTACTTC.